This T cell receptor (beta chain) comes out of a study of T cells expressing NK-cell markers. For the study at large: From sorted CD3+CD56+NKG2C+, CD3+CD56+NKG2C- and CD3+CD56-NKG2C+ T cells came the TCR beta repertoires. The sequencing cohort of eight donors included seven HCMV-seropositive individuals and one seronegative individual. Study results and caveats: The contribution of dominant NKG2C+ clonotypes to CD8+ T cells in about 6 donors was roughly 1.0-7.0%. These same clonotypes (in several donors) also led the CD3+CD56-NKG2C+ fraction.

Using the 5' RACE reads, TCRdb records one entry per CDR3 protein without DNA. The sample's table shows fewer than 200,000 distinct CDR3 sequences. Remarks on this clonotype: What it recognizes is unknown.

The source material was blood T cells: a sorted CD56 or NKG2C T cell subset, CD4+ or CD8+ T cells, or bulk PBMC T cells (not recorded which). The TCR was taken from a woman aged 18 to 75 in good health.

The chain's CDR3 is CASSLNRPNEKLFF. V is TRBV5-1 and J is TRBJ1-4; the TCRdb D gene call, TRBD1, has no DNA to confirm it. The length of the CDR3 is 14 residues. The germline V gene encodes CDR1 SGHRS and CDR2 YFSETQ.